The 21 T cell receptor beta chains in this list originate from one sample, sequenced in a study of blood T cell repertoires in COVID-19. Using immunoSEQ multiplex PCR, the repertoire was profiled, and TCRdb retains in-frame clones only, with some absent. The sample yields roughly 200,000 clones, roughly 77% seen once. Material: peripheral blood. These receptors were obtained from a woman in her thirties or forties with COVID-19, enrolled during active disease.

The rearrangement joins TRBV5-4 to TRBJ1-1; D unresolved. This CDR3 comprises 13 residues. Germline V gives CDR1 SGHNT, CDR2 YYREEE (reference sequence). V was trimmed by 2 bases and J by 1 base, leaving 6 bases between them. Here the CDR3 DNA reads TGTGCCAGCAGCTTTATCGGGAACACTGAAGCTTTCTTT. Translating it yields CASSFIGNTEAFF. The whole variable domain, filled in from reference TRBV5-4 and TRBJ1-1, reads ETGVTQSPTHLIKTRGQQVTLRCSSQSGHNTVSWYQQALGQGPQFIFQYYREEENGRGNFPPRFSGLQFPNYSSELNVNALELDDSALYLCASSFIGNTEAFFGQGTRLTVV.

The V gene is TRBV9, the J gene TRBJ1-2; no reliable D call. V shed 4 bases and J shed 6 bases, with 16 bases lying between them. The CDR3 has 14 residues. Germline V gene data show CDR1 as SGDLS and CDR2 as YYNGEE. Here the CDR3 DNA reads TGTGCCAGCAGCCAGATGAACAATATCCATGGCTACACCTTC. Its protein product is CASSQMNNIHGYTF.

The V gene is TRBV18, the J gene TRBJ1-4; D is undetermined. The CDR3 length is 12 residues. Per germline, CDR1 KGHSH and CDR2 LQKENI. The V gene lost 2 bases and the J gene lost 8 bases, with 6 bases spanning the gap. DNA of the CDR3: TGTGCCAGCTCACCAAGAGGAGAAAAACTGTTTTTT. This gives the protein CASSPRGEKLFF.

This clone was counted between two and nine times. V gene TRBV4-1 combines with J gene TRBJ2-5; 11 bases match TRBD2. CDR3 length: 19 residues. Germline V gives CDR1 MGHRA, CDR2 YSYEKL. Losses at the gene ends were 3 bases for V and 4 bases for J; bases not matched to a gene: 16. Here the CDR3 DNA reads TGCGCCAGCAGCCATCCGCCCAGTACTAGCGGGAGATTGGGAGAGACCCAGTACTTC. Its protein is CASSHPPSTSGRLGETQYF.

The V call is TRBV30, the J call TRBJ2-7; D perhaps matches TRBD1 (5 bases). Trimming took 2 bases from V and 3 from J, leaving 8 bases between them. The V gene's germline CDR1 is GTSNPN and CDR2 SVGIG (reference sequence). The CDR3 sequence is 12 residues long. The CDR3 coding sequence is TGTGCCTGGAGTAGACAGTTCTACGAGCAGTACTTC. Its protein product is CAWSRQFYEQYF.

The chain is built from TRBV5-6 and TRBJ1-1; no reliable D call. Between the trimmed V and J ends, which lost 10 bases and 0 bases, there was a span of 13 bases. The germline CDR1 and CDR2 sequences are SGHDT and YYEEEE. The CDR3 is 13 amino acids. CDR3 protein: CASLDPMNTEAFF. The CDR3 DNA reads as TGTGCCTCCTTAGATCCCATGAACACTGAAGCTTTCTTT.

The V and J genes are TRBV7-2 and TRBJ1-3; D is perhaps TRBD1 (5 bases). The CDR3 is 15 amino acids. In germline, CDR1 is SGHTA, CDR2 FQGNSA. V was trimmed by 5 bases and J by 1 base, leaving 12 bases between them. CDR3 region: CASSARDLSGNTIYF. The CDR3 DNA reads TGTGCCAGCAGCGCCCGGGACTTATCTGGAAACACCATATATTTT.

The chain is built from TRBV11-3 and TRBJ2-3; 13 bases align to TRBD2. This CDR3 region has 16 residues. V was pared by 5 bases and J by 2 bases, with 4 bases of the junction left unmatched. Germline V gene sequence: CDR1 SGHNT, CDR2 YENEEA. The DNA of the CDR3 is TGTGCCAGCAGCCTCGGACTAGCGGGAGCCACAGATACGCAGTATTTT. Translation: CASSLGLAGATDTQYF.

The chain combines TRBV3-1 (or the pseudogene TRBV3-2) with TRBJ1-2; TRBD1 matches at 7 bases. The CDR3 consists of 12 residues. V lost 10 bases and J lost 4; bases outside the gene matches: 6. The germline V gene has CDR1 LGHDT and CDR2 YNNKEL (reference sequence). The CDR3 region is CATGQAPYGYTF. CDR3 nucleotide sequence: TGTGCCACCGGACAGGCTCCCTATGGCTACACCTTC.

The chain uses TRBV3-1 (or the pseudogene TRBV3-2) and TRBJ2-2; D remains ambiguous. CDR3 length: 14 amino acids. Trimming shortened V by 6 bases and J by 0 bases, and 8 bases separated the two germline ends. Germline-derived CDR1 and CDR2 are LGHDT and YNNKEL (reference sequence). The CDR3 sequence: CASRAETNTGELFF. DNA for the CDR3: TGTGCCAGCAGGGCCGAAACGAACACCGGGGAGCTGTTTTTT.

The CDR3 here is CASIELQGAIADTQYF. The CDR3 DNA is TGTGCCAGCATCGAATTACAGGGGGCAATCGCAGATACGCAGTATTTT. The V and J genes are TRBV7-2 and TRBJ2-3, with 9 bases aligning to TRBD1. This CDR3 comprises 16 residues. J was trimmed by 4 bases and V by 7 bases; bases with no gene match: 12. The germline CDR1 and CDR2 sequences are SGHTA and FQGNSA. The full variable domain, rest sourced from reference TRBV7-2 and TRBJ2-3, is GAGVSQSPSNKVTEKGKDVELRCDPISGHTALYWYRQSLGQGLEFLIYFQGNSAPDKSGLPSDRFSAERTGGSVSTLTIQRTQQEDSAVYLCASIELQGAIADTQYFGPGTRLTVL.

The chain couples TRBV11-2 to TRBJ2-5, with a weak D call TRBD1 (6 bases). This CDR3 comprises 15 residues. Germline V gives CDR1 SGHAT, CDR2 FQNNGV. V was pared by 6 bases and J by 3 bases, with 17 bases between. CDR3 region: CASRMSGVPKETQYF. CDR3 nucleotide sequence: TGTGCCAGCAGAATGTCAGGGGTCCCCAAAGAGACCCAGTACTTC.

The table lists this clone with a count of one. The chain couples TRBV30 to TRBJ1-1; a weak D match, TRBD1 (5 bases). The CDR3 has 11 residues. Per the germline V gene, CDR1 is GTSNPN and CDR2 is SVGIG (reference sequence). V dropped 3 bases and J dropped 6 bases, with 8 bases sitting between them. Here the CDR3 DNA reads TGTGCCTGGAGACCCAGGGCTGAAGCTTTCTTT. It is translated as CAWRPRAEAFF.

The DNA for the CDR3 is TGTGCCAGCAGCTCCCGAAGCCTAGCGGGGTCCTACGAGCAGTACTTC. Translating it yields CASSSRSLAGSYEQYF. The chain uses TRBV14 and TRBJ2-7, with 9 bases fitting TRBD2. The CDR3 consists of 16 residues. V was pared by 5 bases and J by 1 base, with 9 bases of the junction left unmatched. The germline V gene encodes CDR1 SGHDN and CDR2 FVKESK. Supplemented by reference TRBV14 and TRBJ2-7, the full variable domain reads EAGVTQFPSHSVIEKGQTVTLRCDPISGHDNLYWYRRVMGKEIKFLLHFVKESKQDESGMPNNRFLAERTGGTYSTLKVQPAELEDSGVYFCASSSRSLAGSYEQYFGPGTRLTVT.

J is TRBJ2-5 and V is TRBV6-5, with unresolved D. Germline assignment: CDR1 MNHEY and CDR2 SVGAGI. The V end was cut by 7 bases, the J end by 4 bases, with 7 bases between. The CDR3 is 11 residues long. The CDR3 protein is CASIRGETQYF. Written as DNA, the CDR3 is TGTGCCAGCATTAGAGGAGAGACCCAGTACTTC.

In this sample, this clone turned up once. The chain has TRBV19 and TRBJ1-5, with no clear D. CDR3 size: 17 residues. With 8 bases removed from V and 2 bases from J, the gap between germline ends came to 22 bases. The germline gives CDR1 LNHDA, CDR2 SQIVND (reference sequence). CDR3 nucleotide sequence: TGTGCCAGTCGCCAGAGTGGAGGGTCTTATGGCAATCAGCCCCAGCATTTT. This gives the protein CASRQSGGSYGNQPQHF.

This chain connects TRBV5-1 to TRBJ1-2, with 7 bases matching TRBD1. The CDR3 is 14 amino acids. V dropped 4 bases and J dropped 8; count of bases not matched to a gene: 11. CDR1 and CDR2 from the germline V gene are SGHRS and YFSETQ. The CDR3, as DNA: TGCGCCAGCAGCCTAGGGGGCGGTACGTTCGGCTACACCTTC. This translates into CASSLGGGTFGYTF.

CDR3 bases: TGTGCCACCAGCAGAGGAACAGGCCTCTATGGCTACACCTTC. This encodes CATSRGTGLYGYTF. The J gene is TRBJ1-2, the V gene TRBV15; D is possibly TRBD1 (5 bases). V lost 1 base and J lost 4, with 10 bases in between. The CDR3 totals 14 residues. In germline, CDR1 is LNHNV, CDR2 YYDKDF (reference sequence).

CDR3 coding DNA: TGCGCCAGCAGCTTTGCTCGGGATTCACCCCTCCACTTT. This codes for CASSFARDSPLHF. V and J are TRBV5-1 and TRBJ1-6, with D unclear. With 2 bases removed from V and 8 bases from J, the gap between germline ends came to 8 bases. CDR3 length equals 13 residues. Per germline, CDR1 SGHRS and CDR2 YFSETQ.

The sample holds one count of this clone. The gene calls are TRBV10-3 and TRBJ1-4; no clear D. Germline CDR1 ENHRY, CDR2 SYGVKD. Between the trimmed V and J ends, which lost 0 bases and 0 bases, there was a span of 14 bases. The CDR3 runs to 18 residues. The CDR3 DNA is TGTGCCATCAGTGAGTCCTGGGCAGTCACTGCAACTAATGAAAAACTGTTTTTT. Translating gives CAISESWAVTATNEKLFF.

The chain has TRBV30 and TRBJ1-3, with D tentatively TRBD1 (6 bases). The V gene's germline CDR1 is GTSNPN and CDR2 SVGIG (reference sequence). V gave up 0 bases and J gave up 3 bases, with 15 bases separating them. The CDR3 runs 16 residues. CDR3 nucleotides: TGTGCCTGGAGTGTACGGCCAGGGGCCGGTGGAAACACCATATATTTT. Its translation: CAWSVRPGAGGNTIYF.